Described below is a single TCR beta chain sequence and its context. This sample was taken from a study of blood T cell repertoires in COVID-19. Background on the study: Samples taken during acute and convalescent COVID-19 were collected in the United States, Italy and Spain.

Profiled with immunoSEQ multiplex PCR; TCRdb holds only in-frame clones, not every one. The sample carries 150,000 to 190,000 clones, around 84% recorded once. Grouping used clinical history reported by participants in a survey and questionnaire. V was shortened by 0 bases and J by 9 bases, with 24 bases between the two germline ends. Germline-derived CDR1 and CDR2 are SGHKS and YYEKEE (reference sequence). The CDR3 extends over 18 amino acids. The sequenced sample consisted of PBMCs or T cells enriched from blood (not recorded which). V and J are TRBV5-5 and TRBJ2-2; weak D call: TRBD2 (6 bases). This clonotype was sampled from a man aged 45-65 years who had recovered from COVID-19. CDR3 DNA: TGTGCCAGCAGCTTGGCCCCGGCACTGGAGGGGTTAACCTGGGAGCTGTTTTTT. Its protein product is CASSLAPALEGLTWELFF. Full variable domain (rest looked up from reference TRBV5-5 and TRBJ2-2): DAGVTQSPTHLIKTRGQQVTLRCSPISGHKSVSWYQQVLGQGPQFIFQYYEKEERGRGNFPDRFSARQFPNYSSELNVNALLLGDSALYLCASSLAPALEGLTWELFFGEGSRLTVL.